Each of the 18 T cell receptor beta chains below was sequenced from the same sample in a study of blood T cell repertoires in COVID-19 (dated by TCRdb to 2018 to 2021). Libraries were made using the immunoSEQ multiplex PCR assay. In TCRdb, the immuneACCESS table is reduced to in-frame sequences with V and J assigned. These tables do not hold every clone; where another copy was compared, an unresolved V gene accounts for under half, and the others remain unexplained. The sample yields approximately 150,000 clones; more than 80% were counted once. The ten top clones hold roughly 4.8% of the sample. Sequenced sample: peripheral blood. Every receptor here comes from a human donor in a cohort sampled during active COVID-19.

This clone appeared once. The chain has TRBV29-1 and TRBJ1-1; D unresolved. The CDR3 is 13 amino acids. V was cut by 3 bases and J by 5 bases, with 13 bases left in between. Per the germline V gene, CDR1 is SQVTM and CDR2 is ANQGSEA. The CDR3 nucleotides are TGCAGCGTTGAGACGGGGAGGGATACTGAAGCTTTCTTT. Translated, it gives CSVETGRDTEAFF.

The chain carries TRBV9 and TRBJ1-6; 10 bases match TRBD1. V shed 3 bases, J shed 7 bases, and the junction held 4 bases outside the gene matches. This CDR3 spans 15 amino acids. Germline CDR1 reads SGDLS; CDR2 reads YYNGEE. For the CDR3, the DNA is TGTGCCAGCAGCGAGACAGGGGGCGAGAATTCACCCCTCCACTTT. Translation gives CASSETGGENSPLHF. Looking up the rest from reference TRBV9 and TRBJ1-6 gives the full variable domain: DSGVTQTPKHLITATGQRVTLRCSPRSGDLSVYWYQQSLDQGLQFLIQYYNGEERAKGNILERFSAQQFPDLHSELNLSSLELGDSALYFCASSETGGENSPLHFGNGTRLTVT.

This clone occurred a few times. The CDR3 bases are TGTGCCAGCAGTTTGGGCGAGTATTCAGCTTTCTTT. It translates to CASSLGEYSAFF. V usage is TRBV28 and J usage is TRBJ1-1; D remains ambiguous. The CDR3 length is 12 residues. Trimming took 3 bases from V and 10 from J, leaving 12 bases between them. Germline V gene lookup returns CDR1 MDHEN and CDR2 SYDVKM.

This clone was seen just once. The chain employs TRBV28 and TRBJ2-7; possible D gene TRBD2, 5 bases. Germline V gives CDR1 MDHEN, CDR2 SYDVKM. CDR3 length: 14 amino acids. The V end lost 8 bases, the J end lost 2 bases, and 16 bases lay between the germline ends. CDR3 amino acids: CASAGGIGTYEQYF. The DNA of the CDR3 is TGTGCCAGCGCGGGTGGGATAGGTACCTACGAGCAGTACTTC.

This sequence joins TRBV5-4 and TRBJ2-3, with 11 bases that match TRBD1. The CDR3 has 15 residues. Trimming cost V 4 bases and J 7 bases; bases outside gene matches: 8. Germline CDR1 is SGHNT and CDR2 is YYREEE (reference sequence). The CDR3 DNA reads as TGTGCCAGCAGCCCGCGGACAGGGGGCGCATATACGCAGTATTTT. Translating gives CASSPRTGGAYTQYF.

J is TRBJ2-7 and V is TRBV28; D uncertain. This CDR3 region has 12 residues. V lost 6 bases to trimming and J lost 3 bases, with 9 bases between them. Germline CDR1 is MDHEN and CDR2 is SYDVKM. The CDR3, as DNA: TGTGCCAGCAGCACCTATAACTACGAGCAGTACTTC. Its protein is CASSTYNYEQYF. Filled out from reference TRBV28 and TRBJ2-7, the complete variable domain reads DVKVTQSSRYLVKRTGEKVFLECVQDMDHENMFWYRQDPGLGLRLIYFSYDVKMKEKGDIPEGYSVSREKKERFSLILESASTNQTSMYLCASSTYNYEQYFGPGTRLTVT.

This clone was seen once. The DNA of the CDR3 is TGTGCCAGCAGCTTGACCGGGACAGATAACTATGGCTACACCTTC. Protein sequence: CASSLTGTDNYGYTF. The genes are TRBV6-6 and TRBJ1-2; 7 positions match TRBD1. The CDR3 has 15 amino acids. V trimming: 6 bases; J trimming: 1 base; junction bases outside the gene matches: 8. Per germline, CDR1 MNHNY and CDR2 SVGAGI (reference sequence).

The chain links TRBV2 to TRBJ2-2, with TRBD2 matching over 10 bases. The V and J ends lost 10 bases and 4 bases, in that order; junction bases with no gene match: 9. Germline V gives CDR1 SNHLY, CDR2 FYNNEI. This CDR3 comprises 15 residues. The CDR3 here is CAIPGVAGGTGELFF. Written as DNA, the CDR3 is TGTGCCATCCCCGGGGTAGCGGGAGGCACCGGGGAGCTGTTTTTT.

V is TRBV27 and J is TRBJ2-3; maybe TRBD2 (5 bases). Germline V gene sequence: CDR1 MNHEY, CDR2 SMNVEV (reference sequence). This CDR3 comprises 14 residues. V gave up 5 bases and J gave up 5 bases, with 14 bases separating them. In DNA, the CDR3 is TGTGCCAGCAGTCGTCGGGCGGCGGGAGATACGCAGTATTTT. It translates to CASSRRAAGDTQYF.

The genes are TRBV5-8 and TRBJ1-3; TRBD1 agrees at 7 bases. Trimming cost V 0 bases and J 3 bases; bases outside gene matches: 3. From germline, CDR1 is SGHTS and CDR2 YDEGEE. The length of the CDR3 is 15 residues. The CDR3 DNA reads TGTGCCAGCAGCTTGGGACAGGGAGGTGGAAACACCATATATTTT. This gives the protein CASSLGQGGGNTIYF.

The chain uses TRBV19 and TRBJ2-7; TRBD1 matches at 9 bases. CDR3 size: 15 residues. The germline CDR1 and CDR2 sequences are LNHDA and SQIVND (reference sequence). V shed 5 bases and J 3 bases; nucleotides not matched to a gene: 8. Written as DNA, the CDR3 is TGTGCCAGTAGTCGCGGGACAGGGCGAAACTACGAGCAGTACTTC. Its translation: CASSRGTGRNYEQYF.

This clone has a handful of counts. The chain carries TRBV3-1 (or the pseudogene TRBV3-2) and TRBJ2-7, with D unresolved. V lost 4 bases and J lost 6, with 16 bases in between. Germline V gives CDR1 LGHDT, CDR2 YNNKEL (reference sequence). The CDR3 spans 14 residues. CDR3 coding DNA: TGTGCCAGCAGCCTCTCTCGAAGGAGTTCCGAGCAGTACGTC. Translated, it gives CASSLSRRSSEQYV.

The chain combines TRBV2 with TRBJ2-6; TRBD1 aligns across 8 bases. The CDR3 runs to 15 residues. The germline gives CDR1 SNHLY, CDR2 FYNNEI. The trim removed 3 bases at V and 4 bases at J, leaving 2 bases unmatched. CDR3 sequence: CASSDRGLGANVLTF. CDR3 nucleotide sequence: TGTGCCAGCAGTGACAGGGGGCTCGGGGCCAACGTCCTGACTTTC. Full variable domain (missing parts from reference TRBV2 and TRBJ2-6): EPEVTQTPSHQVTQMGQEVILRCVPISNHLYFYWYRQILGQKVEFLVSFYNNEISEKSEIFDDQFSVERPDGSNFTLKIRSTKLEDSAMYFCASSDRGLGANVLTFGAGSRLTVL.

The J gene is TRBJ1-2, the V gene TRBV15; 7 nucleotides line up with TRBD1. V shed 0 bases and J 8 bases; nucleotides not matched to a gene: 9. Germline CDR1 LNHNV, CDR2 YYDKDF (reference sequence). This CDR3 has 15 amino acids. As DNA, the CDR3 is TGTGCCACCAGCAGAGACACAACAGGGGCAGGGGGCTACACCTTC. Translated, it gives CATSRDTTGAGGYTF.

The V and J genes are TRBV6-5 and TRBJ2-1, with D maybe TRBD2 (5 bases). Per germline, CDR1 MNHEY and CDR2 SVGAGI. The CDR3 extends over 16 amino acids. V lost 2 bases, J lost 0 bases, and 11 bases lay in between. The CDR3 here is CASSYDWESSYNEQFF. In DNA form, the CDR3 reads TGTGCCAGCAGTTACGATTGGGAGAGCTCCTACAATGAGCAGTTCTTC.

This chain's CDR3 is CASSLQYTPGQHYNSPLHF. The CDR3, as DNA: TGTGCCAGTAGTCTCCAGTATACCCCGGGACAGCACTATAATTCACCCCTCCACTTT. The chain couples TRBV19 to TRBJ1-6, with 7 bases aligning to TRBD1. After removal of 5 bases from V and 3 bases from J, the junction contained 16 bases not matched to a gene. The CDR3 spans 19 residues. Germline-derived CDR1 and CDR2 are LNHDA and SQIVND (reference sequence). The full variable domain, with the rest looked up from reference TRBV19 and TRBJ1-6, is DGGITQSPKYLFRKEGQNVTLSCEQNLNHDAMYWYRQDPGQGLRLIYYSQIVNDFQKGDIAEGYSVSREKKESFPLTVTSAQKNPTAFYLCASSLQYTPGQHYNSPLHFGNGTRLTVT.

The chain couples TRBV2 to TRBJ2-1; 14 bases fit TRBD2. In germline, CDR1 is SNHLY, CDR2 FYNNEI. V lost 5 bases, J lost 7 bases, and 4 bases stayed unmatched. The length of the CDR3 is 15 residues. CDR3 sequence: CASSRTSGRWNEQFF. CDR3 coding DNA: TGTGCCAGCAGTCGGACTAGCGGGAGGTGGAATGAGCAGTTCTTC. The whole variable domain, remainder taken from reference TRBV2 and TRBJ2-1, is EPEVTQTPSHQVTQMGQEVILRCVPISNHLYFYWYRQILGQKVEFLVSFYNNEISEKSEIFDDQFSVERPDGSNFTLKIRSTKLEDSAMYFCASSRTSGRWNEQFFGPGTRLTVL.

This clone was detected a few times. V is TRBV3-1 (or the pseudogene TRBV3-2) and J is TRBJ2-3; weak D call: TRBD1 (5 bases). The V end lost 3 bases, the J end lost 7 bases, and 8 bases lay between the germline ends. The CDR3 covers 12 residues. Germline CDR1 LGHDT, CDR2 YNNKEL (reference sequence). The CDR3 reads CASSQGPYTQYF. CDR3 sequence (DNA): TGTGCCAGCAGCCAGGGGCCATATACGCAGTATTTT.